These 27 T cell receptor beta chains were all obtained from the same sample, sequenced in a study of blood T cell repertoires in COVID-19. Here immunoSEQ multiplex PCR was the method, and the copy in TCRdb shows in-frame clones only, minus some. The sample carries tens of thousands of clones, about 92% recorded once. The material sequenced was peripheral blood. These TCRs come from a man aged 18 to 35 with COVID-19, enrolled during active disease.

The genes are TRBV7-3 and TRBJ2-1, with a weak D call TRBD2 (5 bases). In germline, CDR1 is SGHTA, CDR2 FQGTGA. CDR3 size: 14 residues. V was shortened by 3 bases and J by 0 bases, with 6 bases between the two germline ends. This CDR3 reads CASSLGSSYNEQFF. The CDR3 DNA is TGTGCCAGCAGCTTGGGGAGCTCCTACAATGAGCAGTTCTTC.

This chain joins TRBV7-2 and TRBJ2-2, with 7 bases aligning to TRBD1. Germline assignment: CDR1 SGHTA and CDR2 FQGNSA. Losses at the gene ends were 2 bases for V and 5 bases for J; bases not matched to a gene: 8. This CDR3 is built from 16 residues. The CDR3 bases are TGTGCCAGCAGCTTACTGGGGACAGTTTATACCGGGGAGCTGTTTTTT. This codes for CASSLLGTVYTGELFF.

The rearrangement joins TRBV7-8 to TRBJ2-1; 7 bases map to TRBD2. V was pared by 5 bases and J by 8 bases, with 3 bases of the junction left unmatched. CDR3 length: 12 amino acids. Per the germline V gene, CDR1 is SGHVS and CDR2 is FQNEAQ. This CDR3 reads CASSHLADEQFF. Here the CDR3 DNA reads TGTGCCAGCAGCCACCTAGCGGATGAGCAGTTCTTC.

The chain combines TRBV19 with TRBJ1-4, with D uncertain. Germline V gene lookup returns CDR1 LNHDA and CDR2 SQIVND (reference sequence). The V gene lost 11 bases and the J gene lost 7 bases, with 26 bases spanning the gap. This CDR3 has 16 amino acids. CDR3 amino acids: CAPYSFLLRTVEKLFF. The CDR3, as DNA: TGTGCCCCTTACAGCTTTCTGCTCCGAACGGTTGAAAAACTGTTTTTT.

V is TRBV13 and J is TRBJ2-7; the match to TRBD2 covers 12 bases. V lost 4 bases to trimming and J lost 6 bases; unmatched junction nucleotides: 7. This CDR3 comprises 15 residues. CDR1 is PRHDT, CDR2 FYEKMQ, per germline (reference sequence). The CDR3 here is CASSSRGLAGSEQYF. The CDR3 bases are TGTGCCAGCAGCTCCCGCGGACTAGCGGGAAGCGAGCAGTACTTC.

The genes are TRBV5-1 and TRBJ2-1; D uncertain. The CDR3 totals 12 residues. The V and J ends lost 2 bases and 5 bases respectively, with 5 bases between them. The germline CDR1 and CDR2 sequences are SGHRS and YFSETQ. The CDR3 sequence is CASSFLDNEQFF. DNA for the CDR3: TGCGCCAGCAGCTTTCTAGACAATGAGCAGTTCTTC. The full variable domain, completed using reference TRBV5-1 and TRBJ2-1, is KAGVTQTPRYLIKTRGQQVTLSCSPISGHRSVSWYQQTPGQGLQFLFEYFSETQRNKGNFPGRFSGRQFSNSRSEMNVSTLELGDSALYLCASSFLDNEQFFGPGTRLTVL.

This chain connects TRBV3-1 (or the pseudogene TRBV3-2) to TRBJ2-1; unclear D gene. The length of the CDR3 is 15 residues. Germline values: CDR1 LGHDT, CDR2 YNNKEL (reference sequence). Trimming took off 7 bases at V and 7 bases at J, with 20 bases between the two ends. As DNA, the CDR3 is TGTGCCAGCACCCACGGGTTTGCACGGCGGAATGAGCAGTTCTTC. Residues: CASTHGFARRNEQFF.

The chain joins TRBV7-3 to TRBJ2-1, with TRBD2 matching 7 bases. The CDR3 sequence is 15 residues long. After removal of 2 bases from V and 7 bases from J, the junction contained 8 bases not matched to a gene. Germline V gives CDR1 SGHTA, CDR2 FQGTGA. The CDR3 loop reads CASSLLGGIENEQFF. As DNA, the CDR3 is TGTGCCAGCAGCTTATTGGGGGGGATCGAGAATGAGCAGTTCTTC.

The chain carries TRBV28 and TRBJ1-6, with a possible D match to TRBD1 (5 bases). CDR1 and CDR2 from the germline V gene are MDHEN and SYDVKM. V lost 7 bases to trimming and J lost 9 bases, with 19 bases between them. The length of the CDR3 is 15 residues. The CDR3 reads CASNTAGEAGSPLHF. The CDR3 coding sequence is TGTGCCAGCAATACAGCGGGGGAGGCGGGTTCACCCCTCCACTTT.

The V gene is TRBV7-9, the J gene TRBJ2-1, with 13 positions matching TRBD2. The CDR3 is made up of 19 amino acids. Germline CDR1 reads SEHNR; CDR2 reads FQNEAQ (reference sequence). The junction had 7 bases not matched to a gene; V was cut back by 2 bases and J by 0 bases. CDR3 amino acids: CASSLKTSGRPSSYNEQFF. For the CDR3, the DNA is TGTGCCAGCAGCTTAAAGACTAGCGGGAGGCCCAGCTCCTACAATGAGCAGTTCTTC. Full variable domain (rest looked up from reference TRBV7-9 and TRBJ2-1): DTGVSQNPRHKITKRGQNVTFRCDPISEHNRLYWYRQTLGQGPEFLTYFQNEAQLEKSRLLSDRFSAERPKGSFSTLEIQRTEQGDSAMYLCASSLKTSGRPSSYNEQFFGPGTRLTVL.

The chain recombines TRBV9 with TRBJ2-7, with D unresolved. Trimming left V 0 bases short and J 5 bases short, with 12 bases between. Germline V lookup: CDR1 SGDLS, CDR2 YYNGEE. The CDR3 runs 14 residues. The CDR3 reads CASSVGSAQNEQYF. The CDR3 region has the DNA TGTGCCAGCAGCGTAGGCTCCGCACAAAACGAGCAGTACTTC.

The rearrangement uses TRBV18 and TRBJ1-5, with D possibly being TRBD1 (5 bases). Trimming pared 1 base from V and 2 bases from J, leaving 15 bases between. The germline V gene encodes CDR1 KGHSH and CDR2 LQKENI. The CDR3 is 17 residues long. The CDR3 nucleotides read TGTGCCAGCTCACCACTGGCGGCGGGGGTCGGCAATCAGCCCCAGCATTTT. Translating it yields CASSPLAAGVGNQPQHF.

This clone was recorded only once. This chain uses TRBV7-3 with TRBJ2-1; D is perhaps TRBD2 (6 bases). Between the trimmed V and J ends, which lost 2 bases and 2 bases, there was a span of 10 bases. This CDR3 has 15 residues. The germline gives CDR1 SGHTA, CDR2 FQGTGA. The CDR3 DNA sequence: TGTGCCAGCAGCTTAGACGGGAGCCCCTACAATGAGCAGTTCTTC. Residues: CASSLDGSPYNEQFF.

The CDR3 coding sequence is TGTGCCAGCGCGCAGGGGATTAACTATGGCTACACCTTC. As protein: CASAQGINYGYTF. This rearrangement joins TRBV19 to TRBJ1-2; a possible D gene is TRBD1 (6 bases). Germline-derived CDR1 and CDR2 are LNHDA and SQIVND (reference sequence). The CDR3 spans 13 residues. Trimming stripped 9 bases from V and 1 base from J, with 12 bases between.

CDR3 bases: TGTGCCAGCAGCTTAGGGGCTAGCGGGGCCTCCTACGAGCAGTACTTC. This gives the protein CASSLGASGASYEQYF. V usage is TRBV7-2 and J usage is TRBJ2-7, with 9 bases lining up with TRBD2. V gave up 1 base and J gave up 0 bases; unmatched junction bases: 4. This CDR3 contains 16 residues. Germline CDR1 reads SGHTA; CDR2 reads FQGNSA.

The chain uses TRBV9 and TRBJ2-5, with a weak D call TRBD2 (7 bases). The germline gives CDR1 SGDLS, CDR2 YYNGEE. The CDR3 consists of 15 residues. The V end was cut by 0 bases, the J end by 10 bases, with 19 bases between. CDR3 nucleotides: TGTGCCAGCAGCGTAGGTGGGGGGGCCCCAGGGGTCCAGTACTTC. Residues: CASSVGGGAPGVQYF.

V usage is TRBV5-1 and J usage is TRBJ1-2; TRBD1 matches at 10 bases. V trimming: 5 bases; J trimming: 7 bases; junction bases outside the gene matches: 11. This CDR3 spans 15 amino acids. CDR1 and CDR2 (germline): SGHRS, YFSETQ. The CDR3 loop reads CASRDGTGEYVGYTF. The CDR3 DNA sequence: TGCGCCAGCAGGGACGGGACAGGGGAGTACGTTGGCTACACCTTC.

V gene TRBV19 combines with J gene TRBJ1-1; D is perhaps TRBD1 (5 bases). Germline CDR1 and CDR2: LNHDA and SQIVND (reference sequence). The V end lost 5 bases, the J end lost 1 base, and 11 bases lay between the germline ends. This CDR3 spans 14 amino acids. This CDR3 is CASSPGGRNTEAFF. In nucleotides, the CDR3 is TGTGCCAGTAGTCCCGGGGGAAGGAACACTGAAGCTTTCTTT.

The J gene is TRBJ2-3, the V gene TRBV6-1; 8 nucleotides align to TRBD1. CDR1 and CDR2 from the germline V gene are MNHNS and SASEGT. The ends lost 2 bases at V and 9 bases at J; junction bases unmatched: 1. This CDR3 has 12 amino acids. The CDR3 spells CASSERTGTQYF. Written as DNA, the CDR3 is TGTGCCAGCAGTGAACGGACAGGGACGCAGTATTTT.

This chain connects TRBV25-1 to TRBJ2-7; no definite D call. CDR1 and CDR2 from the germline V gene are MGHDK and SYGVNS. This CDR3 is 9 amino acids long. The V and J ends lost 9 bases and 4 bases respectively, with 4 bases between them. The CDR3: CARAYEQYF. The DNA for the CDR3 is TGTGCCAGGGCTTACGAGCAGTACTTC.

The DNA of the CDR3 is TGTGCCAGCAGCGTCGACAATCACTATGGCTACACCTTC. Its protein is CASSVDNHYGYTF. This chain links TRBV9 with TRBJ1-2; no clear D. The V end lost 2 bases, the J end lost 3 bases, and 8 bases lay between the germline ends. The CDR3 covers 13 residues. Germline lookup yields CDR1 SGDLS and CDR2 YYNGEE.

This chain links TRBV5-8 with TRBJ2-7, with a weak D call TRBD2 (6 bases). This CDR3 spans 17 amino acids. Germline V gene data show CDR1 as SGHTS and CDR2 as YDEGEE. The ends were cut back, 0 bases at V and 0 bases at J, with 16 bases in the middle. This CDR3 is CASSLELFGGISYEQYF. The CDR3 nucleotides are TGTGCCAGCAGCTTGGAACTCTTTGGGGGGATCTCCTACGAGCAGTACTTC.

The chain carries TRBV2 and TRBJ2-7; D is perhaps TRBD2 (6 bases). The CDR3 sequence is 14 residues long. CDR1 is SNHLY and CDR2 is FYNNEI in the germline V gene. V dropped 2 bases and J dropped 7 bases, with 15 bases sitting between them. CDR3 region: CASSETPTRVEQYF. CDR3 nucleotide sequence: TGTGCCAGCAGTGAAACCCCGACTAGAGTTGAGCAGTACTTC.

The rearrangement links TRBV7-3 to TRBJ2-1; TRBD2 aligns across 13 bases. The trim removed 0 bases at V and 7 bases at J, leaving 9 bases unmatched. This CDR3 spans 18 amino acids. Germline V gives CDR1 SGHTA, CDR2 FQGTGA. The CDR3 is CASSLTVSRGLAGNEQFF. The CDR3 bases are TGTGCCAGCAGCTTAACGGTCTCCCGGGGACTAGCGGGAAATGAGCAGTTCTTC.

The chain recombines TRBV28 with TRBJ2-3, with 10 bases fitting TRBD2. CDR1 is MDHEN, CDR2 SYDVKM, per germline. V was clipped by 6 bases and J by 2 bases; unmatched bases: 8. This CDR3 contains 16 residues. The chain's CDR3 is CASSPVAGGYTDTQYF. The CDR3 DNA reads as TGTGCCAGCAGCCCCGTAGCGGGAGGATACACAGATACGCAGTATTTT.

This clone was seen once. The chain couples TRBV15 to TRBJ2-7; 7 bases are shared with TRBD1. The CDR3 loop spans 15 amino acids. Trimming cost V 2 bases and J 6 bases; bases outside gene matches: 10. In germline, CDR1 is LNHNV, CDR2 YYDKDF (reference sequence). Here the CDR3 DNA reads TGTGCCACCAGCAGACCTACTAGGGGGCAGAGCGAGCAGTACTTC. Protein: CATSRPTRGQSEQYF.

This clone came up once. CDR3 sequence reads: CASSQNRGVKGYTF. The CDR3 nucleotides are TGCGCCAGCAGCCAAAATCGCGGGGTGAAAGGCTACACCTTC. The chain employs TRBV4-3 and TRBJ1-2; D unclear. The CDR3 is 14 amino acids. CDR1 and CDR2 from the germline V gene are LGHNA and YSLEER. The V gene lost 2 bases and the J gene lost 8 bases, with 15 bases spanning the gap.